This T cell receptor beta chain was captured in a study of identical twins. Overall study findings and caveats: Cross-sectional statistical analysis was relied on for the conclusions, without the same donors being followed.

For this clonotype: The target antigen is unknown.

The germline CDR1 and CDR2 sequences are SGHAT and FQNNGV. This CDR3 has 16 residues. The V gene end was trimmed by 1 base and the J gene end by 4 bases; junction bases not matched to a gene: 5. The authors used template switching to add a universal primer site and gave cDNA unique molecular identifiers. TCRdb analysed the 5' RACE reads with MiXCR anew, one entry per CDR3 protein. The data hold fewer than 450,000 distinct CDR3 sequences, with 9% observed a single time. The clonotype originates from a woman aged 50 to 60 in good health. Sequenced sample: naive T cells sorted from blood. The chain joins TRBV11-2 to TRBJ2-1, with 9 bases lining up with TRBD2. The CDR3 DNA reads as TGTGCCAGCAGCTTAGGGGTTCTAGCGGGATACAATGAGCAGTTCTTC. It specifies CASSLGVLAGYNEQFF.